This entry is about one T cell receptor (beta chain). These data belong to a study of CD8 T cells in Susac syndrome. RNA in amounts of roughly 0.5 to 1 ug was reverse transcribed with random hexamers. TCRdb independently ran MiXCR on the immunoSEQ multiplex PCR reads; one entry per CDR3 protein. The sample has around 200,000 distinct CDR3 sequences, under 97% seen once; the top ten hold roughly 0.095%. Trimming left V 6 bases short and J 7 bases short, with 19 bases between. There are 14 residues in the CDR3. Germline lookup yields CDR1 SQVTM and CDR2 ANQGSEA. The clonotype originates from a human donor with multiple sclerosis. Material for sequencing was CD4+ T cells from PBMCs. V usage is TRBV29-1 and J usage is TRBJ2-4, with TRBD1 as a possible D gene (6 bases). Here the CDR3 reads CSVEPMTGGNIQYF. For the CDR3, the DNA is TGCAGCGTCGAACCGATGACAGGCGGGAACATTCAGTACTTC.